This TCR beta chain originates from a study of blood T cell repertoires in COVID-19. Study in general: Researchers got acute and convalescent COVID-19 samples from the United States, Italy and Spain.

Germline V gene lookup returns CDR1 SEHNR and CDR2 FQNEAQ (reference sequence). The V end was cut by 8 bases, the J end by 14 bases, with 19 bases between. CDR3 length: 12 amino acids. Membership in each cohort depended on participant-reported clinical history. Two negative PCRs, clearance, or symptom resolution were required of recovered Cohort 3 donors. Sequencing used immunoSEQ multiplex PCR; TCRdb keeps in-frame clones, though not all of them. The sample shows about 310,000 clones, roughly 87% of them seen only once. The receptor was isolated from a woman aged 18-29 years who had recovered from COVID-19. The sample comprised PBMCs or T cells enriched from blood (not recorded which). The chain has TRBV7-9 and TRBJ1-3; D is possibly TRBD1 (6 bases). CDR3 DNA sequence: TGTGCCAGCGCTCCCCCTTCGGACAGCCTATATTTT. Protein: CASAPPSDSLYF. The full variable domain, in which reference TRBV7-9 and TRBJ1-3 provide the parts outside the CDR3, is DTGVSQNPRHKITKRGQNVTFRCDPISEHNRLYWYRQTLGQGPEFLTYFQNEAQLEKSRLLSDRFSAERPKGSFSTLEIQRTEQGDSAMYLCASAPPSDSLYFGEGSWLTVV.